This T cell receptor (beta chain) is from a study of T cell repertoires in cytomegalovirus infection. Study-wide results and limits: Carriage of CMV together with the relevant HLA was identifiable through cumulative public TCR beta family frequency.

As for this clonotype: Antigen: not known.

TCRdb re-called the reads with MiXCR, one entry per CDR3 protein. The sample lists about 770,000 distinct CDR3 sequences, roughly 28% seen once, with 13% in the top ten. Germline CDR1 is KGHSY and CDR2 is FQNENV. Trimming removed 4 bases at V and 0 bases at J, with 12 bases between. This CDR3 has 15 residues. This TCR was sampled from a human donor in good health (CMV status not recorded). Some clones in this sample may be carry-over from other donors' samples. V is TRBV16 and J is TRBJ1-2; possible D gene TRBD1, 5 bases. The sample in question was cultured CD8+ T cells from PBMCs, obtained from culture after CMV antigen stimulation. The CDR3 coding sequence is TGTGCCAGCAGCCCACGGACATCTTCTAACTATGGCTACACCTTC. Protein: CASSPRTSSNYGYTF.